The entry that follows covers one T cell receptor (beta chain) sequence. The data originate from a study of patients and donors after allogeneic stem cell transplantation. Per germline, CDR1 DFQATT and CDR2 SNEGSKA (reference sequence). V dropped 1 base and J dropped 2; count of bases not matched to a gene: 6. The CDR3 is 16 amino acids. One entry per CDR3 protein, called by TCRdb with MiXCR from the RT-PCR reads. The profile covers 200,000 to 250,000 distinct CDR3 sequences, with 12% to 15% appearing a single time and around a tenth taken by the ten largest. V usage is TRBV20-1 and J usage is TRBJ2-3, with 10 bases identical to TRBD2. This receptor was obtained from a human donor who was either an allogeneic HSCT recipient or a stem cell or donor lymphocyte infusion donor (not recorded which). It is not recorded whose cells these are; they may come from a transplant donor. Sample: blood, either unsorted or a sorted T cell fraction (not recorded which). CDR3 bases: TGCAGTGCTAGAGGCTGGACTAGCGGACCCACAGATACGCAGTATTTT. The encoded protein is CSARGWTSGPTDTQYF.